This T cell receptor beta chain was identified in a study of regulatory T cells in long-lasting Graves disease (dated by TCRdb to the early 2020s). A note on the overall study: Antithyroid drugs had been taken for less than 3 months by newly diagnosed Graves' disease patients. Persistent Graves' disease patients were compared with newly diagnosed Graves' disease patients by peripheral blood TCR sequencing and RNA sequencing. The study was conducted in China and was registered as a clinical trial. A total of some 35 samples underwent TCR sequencing: around 13 from persistent and roughly 20 from newly diagnosed Graves' disease patients.

Overall study results and their limits: TRBV28, TRBJ1-2 and TRBJ2-5 were preferentially used in persistent disease, while TRBV20-1 and TRBJ2-1 were favored in newly diagnosed disease. The small sample size was acknowledged by the authors as a limitation that may reduce accuracy. Compared with newly diagnosed patients, persistent Graves' disease patients had lower TCR Shannon entropy and fewer highly expanded clones, which suggests clonal expansion. Sequencing and analysis were restricted to the TCR beta chain. The study examined only peripheral blood because the primary lesion, thyroid tissue, could not be accessed. Persistent patients shared more public clonotypes among themselves (around 3,000) than newly diagnosed patients did (more than 950).

Receptors were amplified or captured by multiplex PCR. The sample was run on an Illumina HiSeq 4000. CDR3 regions were amplified by Arm-PCR with iRepertoire HTBI primers to construct TCR beta libraries. Before sequencing, the PCR products went through gel purification. The authors' analysis ran thus. Across samples, about 64 TRBV and roughly 15 TRBJ segments were identified and used for gene usage analysis of CDR3 amino acid clonotypes. COPE and FqMerger were used to merge filtered high-quality paired reads into contigs. Contigs were aligned with BLAST to IMGT TRBV, TRBD and TRBJ reference genes, and CDR3 was defined per IMGT. Any clonotype with a frequency above 0.1% was classified as a highly expanded clone. Shannon entropy served as the measure of repertoire diversity, while the Gini coefficient captured V-J evenness. Clonotypes shared by more than one individual were considered public. The public reads were reprocessed in TCRdb via fastp at Q25 and MiXCR, keeping in-frame beta chains. Duplicate CDR3 protein sequences are folded into a single record with the most common DNA and genes. These V and J calls originate from TCRdb's pipeline instead of the authors' own analysis. The sample has hundreds of thousands of distinct CDR3 sequences on record, over 15% of them singletons. Together, the top ten hold roughly 35% of the sample.

The time point label corresponds to: newly diagnosed GD, antithyroid drugs for less than 3 months. For both TCR sequencing and RNA sequencing, RNA was extracted from PBMCs in TRIzol. The diagnosis of Graves' disease was made according to American Thyroid Association guidelines. Patients for the study were recruited at an endocrinology department in Xi'an, China. From each patient, around 9 milliliters of peripheral blood was collected into an EDTA anticoagulant tube. Ficoll Paque Plus density gradient separation was used to isolate PBMCs, and no further T cell sorting was performed. An Agilent 2100 Bioanalyzer and agarose gel were used to assess RNA quality, and a NanoDrop 2000 was used to measure RNA concentration. Measured from the cysteine to the phenylalanine, the CDR3 is 14 residues long. Only the CDR3 part of the read is kept: 42 bases, read in frame from the first base. As encoded in the germline V gene, CDR1 is MNHGY while CDR2 is SVAAGI.

Points on this clonotype: Its cognate antigen has yet to be identified. It differs at one base from a far larger clone, so likely a read error.

The material was peripheral blood mononuclear cells (PBMCs), obtained at new diagnosis, from a patient treated with antithyroid drugs. In this chain, TRBV6-9 is recombined with TRBJ1-5, and perhaps TRBD1 as D gene, on 6 matching bases. The TCR was taken from a female donor with Graves disease. The DNA sequence follows: TGTACCAGCAGCTATACACAGGGTCATCAGCCCCAGCATTTT. This gives the protein CTSSYTQGHQPQHF.